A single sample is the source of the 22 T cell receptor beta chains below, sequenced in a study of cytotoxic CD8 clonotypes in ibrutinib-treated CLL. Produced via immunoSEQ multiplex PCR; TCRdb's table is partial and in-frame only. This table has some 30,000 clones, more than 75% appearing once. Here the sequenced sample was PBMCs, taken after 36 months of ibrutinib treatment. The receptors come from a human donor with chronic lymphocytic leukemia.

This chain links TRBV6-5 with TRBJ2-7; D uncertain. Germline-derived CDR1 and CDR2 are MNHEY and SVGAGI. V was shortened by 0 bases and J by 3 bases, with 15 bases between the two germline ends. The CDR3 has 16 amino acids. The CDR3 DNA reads TGTGCCAGCAGTTACTCCCGGACCGCTCTCAGCTACGAGCAGTACTTC. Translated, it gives CASSYSRTALSYEQYF.

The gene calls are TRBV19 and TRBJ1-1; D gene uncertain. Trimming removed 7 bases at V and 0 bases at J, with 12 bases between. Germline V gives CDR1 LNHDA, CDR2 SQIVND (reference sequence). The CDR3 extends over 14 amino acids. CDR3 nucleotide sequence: TGTGCCAGTACCCCACTAAAGATGAACACTGAAGCTTTCTTT. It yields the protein CASTPLKMNTEAFF.

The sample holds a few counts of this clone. CDR3 sequence: CASSLVVSGEQFF. The CDR3 coding sequence is TGCGCCAGCAGCTTGGTGGTAAGCGGCGAGCAGTTCTTC. The V gene is TRBV5-1, the J gene TRBJ2-1; the D gene is possibly TRBD2 (5 bases). V lost 0 bases and J lost 10, with 11 bases in between. CDR1 and CDR2 (germline): SGHRS, YFSETQ. The CDR3 is made up of 13 amino acids.

The chain's CDR3 is CASSFGTGAYEQYF. DNA of the CDR3: TGTGCCAGCAGTTTCGGGACAGGGGCCTACGAGCAGTACTTC. This chain uses TRBV5-6 with TRBJ2-7, with TRBD1 identical over 10 bases. V lost 5 bases and J lost 2; bases outside the gene matches: 4. Germline V gives CDR1 SGHDT, CDR2 YYEEEE. The length of the CDR3 is 14 residues.

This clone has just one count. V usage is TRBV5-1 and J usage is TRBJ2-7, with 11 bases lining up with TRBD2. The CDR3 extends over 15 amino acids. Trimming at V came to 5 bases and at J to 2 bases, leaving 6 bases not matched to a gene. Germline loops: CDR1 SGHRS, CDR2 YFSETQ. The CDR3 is CASRASGGKAYEQYF. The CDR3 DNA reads TGCGCCAGCAGGGCTAGCGGGGGGAAGGCCTACGAGCAGTACTTC.

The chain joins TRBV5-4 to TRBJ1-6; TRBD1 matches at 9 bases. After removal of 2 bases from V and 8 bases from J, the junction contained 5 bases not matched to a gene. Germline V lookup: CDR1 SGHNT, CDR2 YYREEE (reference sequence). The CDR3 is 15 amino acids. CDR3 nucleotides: TGTGCCAGCAGCTTAGGACAGGGGTTAGATTCACCCCTCCACTTT. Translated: CASSLGQGLDSPLHF.

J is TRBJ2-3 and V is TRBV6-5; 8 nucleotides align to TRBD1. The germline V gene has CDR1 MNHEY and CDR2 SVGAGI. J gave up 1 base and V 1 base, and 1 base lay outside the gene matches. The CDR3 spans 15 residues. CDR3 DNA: TGTGCCAGCAGTTACTTGGGACAGGGCACAGATACGCAGTATTTT. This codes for CASSYLGQGTDTQYF.

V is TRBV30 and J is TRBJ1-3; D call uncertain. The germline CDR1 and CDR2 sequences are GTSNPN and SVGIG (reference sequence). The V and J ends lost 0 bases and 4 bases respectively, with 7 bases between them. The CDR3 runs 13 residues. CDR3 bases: TGTGCCTGGAGTGTAATGAGGGGAAACACCATATATTTT. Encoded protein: CAWSVMRGNTIYF.

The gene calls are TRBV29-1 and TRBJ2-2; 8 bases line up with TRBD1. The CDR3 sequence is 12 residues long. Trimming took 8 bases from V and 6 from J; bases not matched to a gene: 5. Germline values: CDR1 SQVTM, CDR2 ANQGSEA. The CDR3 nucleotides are TGCAGCACCCTGACAGGGGCCGGGGAGCTGTTTTTT. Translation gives CSTLTGAGELFF.

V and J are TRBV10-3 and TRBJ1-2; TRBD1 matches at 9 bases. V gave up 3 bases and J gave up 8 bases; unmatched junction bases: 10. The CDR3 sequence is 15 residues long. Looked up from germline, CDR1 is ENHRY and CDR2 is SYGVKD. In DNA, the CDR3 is TGTGCCATCAGTGAATGGACAGGGGACCTCGCGGGCTACACCTTC. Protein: CAISEWTGDLAGYTF.

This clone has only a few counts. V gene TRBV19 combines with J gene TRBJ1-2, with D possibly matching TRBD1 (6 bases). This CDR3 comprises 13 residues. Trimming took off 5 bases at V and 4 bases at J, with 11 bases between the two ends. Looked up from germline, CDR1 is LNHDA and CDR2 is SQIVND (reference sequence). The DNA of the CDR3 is TGTGCCAGTAGTCCCCGGACAGTCTATGGCTACACCTTC. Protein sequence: CASSPRTVYGYTF.

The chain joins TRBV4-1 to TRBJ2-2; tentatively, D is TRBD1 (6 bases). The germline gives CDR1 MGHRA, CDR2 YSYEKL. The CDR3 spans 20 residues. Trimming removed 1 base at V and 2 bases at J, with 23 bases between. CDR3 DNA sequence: TGCGCCAGCAGCCAAGGTCACCCCAACAGGGTCTTTCCAAACACCGGGGAGCTGTTTTTT. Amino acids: CASSQGHPNRVFPNTGELFF.

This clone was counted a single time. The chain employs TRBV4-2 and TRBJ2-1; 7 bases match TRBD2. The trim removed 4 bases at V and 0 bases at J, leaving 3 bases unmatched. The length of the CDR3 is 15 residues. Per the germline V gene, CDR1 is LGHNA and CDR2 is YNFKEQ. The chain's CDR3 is CASSLSGSSYNEQFF. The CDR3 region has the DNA TGTGCCAGCAGCCTTAGCGGGTCCTCCTACAATGAGCAGTTCTTC.

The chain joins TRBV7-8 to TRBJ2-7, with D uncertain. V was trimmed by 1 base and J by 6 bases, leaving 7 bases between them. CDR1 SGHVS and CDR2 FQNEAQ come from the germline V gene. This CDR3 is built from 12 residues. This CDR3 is CASSLELGEQYF. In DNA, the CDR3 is TGTGCCAGCAGCTTAGAGTTAGGCGAGCAGTACTTC.

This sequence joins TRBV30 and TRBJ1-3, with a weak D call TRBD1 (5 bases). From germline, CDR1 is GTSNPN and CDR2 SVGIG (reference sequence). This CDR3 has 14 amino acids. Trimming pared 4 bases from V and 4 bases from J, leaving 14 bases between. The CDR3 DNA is TGTGCCTGGACGACCGGGACCCTCGGAAACACCATATATTTT. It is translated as CAWTTGTLGNTIYF.

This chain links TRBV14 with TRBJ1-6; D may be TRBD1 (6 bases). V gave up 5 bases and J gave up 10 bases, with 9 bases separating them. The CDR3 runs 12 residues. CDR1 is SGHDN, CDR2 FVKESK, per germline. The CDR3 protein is CASSTGRSPLHF. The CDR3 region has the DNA TGTGCCAGCAGCACAGGGAGGTCACCCCTCCACTTT.

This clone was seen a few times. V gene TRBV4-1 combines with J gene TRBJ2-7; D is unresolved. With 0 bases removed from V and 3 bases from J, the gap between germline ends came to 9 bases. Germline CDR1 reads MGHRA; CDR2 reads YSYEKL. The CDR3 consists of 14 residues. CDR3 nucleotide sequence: TGCGCCAGCAGCCAAGATTGGACCGTCTACGAGCAGTACTTC. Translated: CASSQDWTVYEQYF.

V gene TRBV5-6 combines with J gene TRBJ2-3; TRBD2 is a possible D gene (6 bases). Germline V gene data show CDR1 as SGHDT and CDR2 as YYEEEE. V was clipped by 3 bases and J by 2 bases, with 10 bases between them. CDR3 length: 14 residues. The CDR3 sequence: CASSSRGTTDTQYF. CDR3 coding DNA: TGTGCCAGCAGCTCCCGGGGGACCACAGATACGCAGTATTTT.

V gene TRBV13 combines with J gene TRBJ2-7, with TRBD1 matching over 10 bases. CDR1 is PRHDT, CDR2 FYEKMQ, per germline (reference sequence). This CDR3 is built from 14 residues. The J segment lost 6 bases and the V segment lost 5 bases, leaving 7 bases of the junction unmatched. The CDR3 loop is CASSPRGTGVEQYF. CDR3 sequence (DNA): TGTGCCAGCAGCCCAAGAGGGACAGGGGTCGAGCAGTACTTC.

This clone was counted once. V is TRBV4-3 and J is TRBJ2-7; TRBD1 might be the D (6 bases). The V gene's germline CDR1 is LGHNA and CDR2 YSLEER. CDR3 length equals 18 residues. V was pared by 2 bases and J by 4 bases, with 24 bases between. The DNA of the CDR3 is TGCGCCAGCAGCCAATTAAGGCAGGGGCCCCAACTTTTTTACGAGCAGTACTTC. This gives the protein CASSQLRQGPQLFYEQYF.

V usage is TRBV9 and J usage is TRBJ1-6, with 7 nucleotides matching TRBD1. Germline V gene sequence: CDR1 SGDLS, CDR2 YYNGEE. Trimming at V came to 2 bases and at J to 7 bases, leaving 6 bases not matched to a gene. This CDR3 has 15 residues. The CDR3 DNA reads TGTGCCAGCAGCGTCGGAGGGGGCGGGAATTCACCCCTCCACTTT. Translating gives CASSVGGGGNSPLHF.

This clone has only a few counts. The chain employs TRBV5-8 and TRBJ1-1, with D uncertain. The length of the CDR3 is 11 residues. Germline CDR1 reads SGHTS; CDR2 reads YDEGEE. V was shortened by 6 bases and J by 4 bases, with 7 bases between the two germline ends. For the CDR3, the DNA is TGTGCCAGCAACCTCATCACTGAAGCTTTCTTT. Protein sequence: CASNLITEAFF.